The T cell receptor beta chain under discussion was sequenced for a study of T cell responses to AZD1222 COVID-19 vaccine. General observations from the study: Close to half of spike-specific TCRs reportedly recognize unmutated variant regions. At study baseline, merely several AZD1222 recipients were seropositive.

Some clones are missing from TCRdb's copy, which holds only in-frame ones; the method was immunoSEQ multiplex PCR. The profile shows some 180,000 clones, approximately 90% of them singletons. The CDR3 extends over 15 amino acids. The ends lost 7 bases at V and 5 bases at J; junction bases unmatched: 7. Germline-derived CDR1 and CDR2 are MNHEY and SVGAGI. As for this clone: The antigen remains unidentified.

Sequencing used peripheral blood, obtained on day 0 of AZD1222 vaccination. This receptor was identified in an adult in good health. The V gene is TRBV6-5, the J gene TRBJ2-5, with 13 bases lining up with TRBD2. CDR3 protein: CASKTSGGPGETQYF. Written as DNA, the CDR3 is TGTGCCAGCAAGACTAGCGGGGGGCCAGGGGAGACCCAGTACTTC.